This T cell receptor beta chain was captured in a study of T cells in Graves' hyperthyroidism and ophthalmopathy. Trimming left V 6 bases short and J 2 bases short, with 16 bases between. The length of the CDR3 is 15 residues. Germline-derived CDR1 and CDR2 are SEHNR and FQNEAQ (reference sequence). This clonotype was counted at least ten times. A NOSPECS grade of at least 4, a Clinical Activity Score of at least 3 and duration under 3 months were recorded in ophthalmopathy patients. Exclusion of patients followed from uncontrolled infection, other autoimmune disease, pregnancy or lactation. Regions amplified from RNA transcripts were the TCR beta CDR3 regions. The TCR CDR3 first-round RT-PCR relied on the HTBI primer set. TCRdb processed the multiplex PCR reads anew with MiXCR; each CDR3 protein has one entry. Seen here are about 610,000 distinct CDR3 sequences, over 12% observed once, and the top ten hold around 4.5%.

The sample comprised blood. This chain uses TRBV7-9 with TRBJ2-5; perhaps D is TRBD1 or TRBD2 (5 bases each). The origin of this receptor is a woman aged 40 to 50 with Graves' ophthalmopathy. Here the CDR3 DNA reads TGTGCCAGCAGTTCGCCGGGGCAGGGACAAGAGACCCAGTACTTC. Translating it yields CASSSPGQGQETQYF.